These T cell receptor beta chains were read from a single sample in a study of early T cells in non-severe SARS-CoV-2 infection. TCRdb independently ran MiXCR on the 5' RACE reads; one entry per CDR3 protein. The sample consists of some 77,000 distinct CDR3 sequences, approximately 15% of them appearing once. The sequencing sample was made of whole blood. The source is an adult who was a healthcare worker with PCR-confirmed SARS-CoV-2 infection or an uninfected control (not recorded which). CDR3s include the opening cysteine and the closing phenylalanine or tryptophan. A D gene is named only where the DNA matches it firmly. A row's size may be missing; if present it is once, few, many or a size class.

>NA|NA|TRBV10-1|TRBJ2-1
CASSDIRRGLYNEQFF
TGCGCCAGCAGTGATATCCGTCGGGGGCTGTACAATGAGCAGTTCTTC
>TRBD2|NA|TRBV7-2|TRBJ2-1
CASSSSGANPYNEQFF
TGTGCCAGCAGCTCTAGCGGGGCAAACCCCTACAATGAGCAGTTCTTC
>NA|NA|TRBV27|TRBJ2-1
CASGGYSTMNEQFF
TGTGCCAGCGGGGGGTACTCGACCATGAATGAGCAGTTCTTC
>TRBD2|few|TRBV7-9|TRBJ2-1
CASSSLAGGVNEQFF
TGTGCCAGCAGCTCGTTAGCGGGAGGTGTCAATGAGCAGTTCTTC
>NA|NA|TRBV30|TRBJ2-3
CAWSGLRRKTDTQYF
TGTGCCTGGAGTGGTCTCCGTAGGAAGACAGATACGCAGTATTTT
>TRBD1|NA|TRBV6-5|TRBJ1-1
CASSLGTGTFMNTEAFF
TGTGCCAGCAGTCTAGGGACAGGGACCTTCATGAACACTGAAGCTTTCTTT
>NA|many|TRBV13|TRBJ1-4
CASRVGNEKLFF
TGTGCCAGCAGGGTTGGAAATGAAAAACTGTTTTTT
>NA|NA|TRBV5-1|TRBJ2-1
CASDSLGAVAYNEQFF
TGCGCCAGCGACTCCCTCGGGGCAGTCGCCTACAATGAGCAGTTCTTC
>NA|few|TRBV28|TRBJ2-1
CASSLAAHYAKQFF
TGTGCCAGCAGTTTAGCCGCCCACTACGCCAAGCAGTTCTTC
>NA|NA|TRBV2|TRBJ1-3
CASSEMGRGNTIYF
TGTGCCAGCAGTGAAATGGGGAGAGGAAACACCATATATTTT
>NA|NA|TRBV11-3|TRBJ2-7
CASSLGGAPYEQYF
TGTGCCAGCAGCTTAGGGGGGGCTCCATACGAGCAGTACTTC
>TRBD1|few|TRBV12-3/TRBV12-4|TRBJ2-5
CASSPTGTGGVKTQYF
TGTGCCAGCAGCCCTACCGGGACAGGGGGCGTGAAGACCCAGTACTTC
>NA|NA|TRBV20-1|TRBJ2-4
CSAREHGGNIQYF
TGCAGTGCTAGAGAACATGGAGGGAACATTCAGTACTTC
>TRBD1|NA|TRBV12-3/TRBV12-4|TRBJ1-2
CASSFTGGAGYGYTF
TGTGCCAGCAGTTTTACAGGGGGCGCGGGCTATGGCTACACCTTC
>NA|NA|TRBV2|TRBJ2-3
CASTQAGQLSTDTQYF
TGTGCCAGCACCCAAGCGGGCCAACTAAGCACAGATACGCAGTATTTT
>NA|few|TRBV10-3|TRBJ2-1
CAIREERNEQFF
TGTGCCATCAGGGAGGAGCGCAATGAGCAGTTCTTC
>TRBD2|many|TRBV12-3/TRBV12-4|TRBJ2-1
CASSSFSGGAWSDEQFF
TGTGCCAGCAGTTCCTTTAGCGGGGGGGCCTGGTCTGATGAGCAGTTCTTC
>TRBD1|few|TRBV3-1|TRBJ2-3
CASSPTGTGAPLAQITQYF
TGTGCCAGCAGTCCGACCGGGACAGGGGCCCCTTTAGCACAGATTACGCAGTATTTT
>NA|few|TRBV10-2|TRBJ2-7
CASSESGEDSYEQYF
TGCGCCAGCAGTGAGTCTGGGGAAGACTCCTACGAGCAGTACTTC
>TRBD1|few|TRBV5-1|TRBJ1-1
CASSSGQMNTEAFF
TGCGCCAGCAGCTCGGGACAGATGAACACTGAAGCTTTCTTT
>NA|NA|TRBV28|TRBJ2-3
CASRLRTSTSTDTQYF
TGTGCCAGCAGGTTAAGGACTTCCACTAGCACAGATACGCAGTATTTT
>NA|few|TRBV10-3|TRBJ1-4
CAISEKGGEKLFF
TGTGCCATCAGTGAAAAGGGGGGAGAAAAACTGTTTTTT
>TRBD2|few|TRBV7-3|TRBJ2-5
CASSRLAGGGDQETQYF
TGTGCCAGCAGTCGACTAGCGGGAGGTGGGGACCAAGAGACCCAGTACTTC
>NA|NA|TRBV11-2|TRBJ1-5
CASSNIIGAQPQHF
TGTGCCAGCAGTAACATAATTGGTGCTCAGCCCCAGCATTTT
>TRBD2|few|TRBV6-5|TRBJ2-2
CASRPRLGAGVNTGELFF
TGTGCCTCACGGCCAAGGCTAGGAGCGGGAGTTAACACCGGGGAGCTGTTTTTT